This record covers a single TCR beta chain. Its binding antigen is unknown. The conserved phenylalanine or tryptophan normally closing the CDR3 is absent here, so this likely arose from a read error. The source of the sample is a study of glioma-infiltrating T cells (dated by TCRdb to about 2016). Study-level background: The low-grade gliomas were WHO grade II oligodendrogliomas or astrocytomas, while the glioblastomas were WHO grade IV tumors sampled at initial diagnosis rather than at recurrent diagnosis. Glioma patients received dexamethasone for six or fewer days before surgery. Blood libraries targeted 4.5- to 10-fold sequencing coverage of about a million peripheral T cells. Glioma tissue, non-neoplastic brain tissue and matched peripheral blood mononuclear cells were used as sources from which TCR alpha- and beta-chain repertoires were sequenced. To measure how far tissue and blood T-cell populations diverged, each tissue-infiltrating repertoire was compared against the peripheral blood repertoire of the same patient. The paired cohort was made up of three low-grade glioma patients, several primary glioblastoma patients and three non-glioma patients who contributed non-neoplastic brain tissue.

The research as a whole found: Patients with low tissue-blood divergence were marked by a signature set of shared blood CDR3 motifs, and that set was depleted in highly divergent patients. VJ-independent divergence between tissue and blood was found to be below expectation in non-neoplastic patients but above expectation in all gliomas, particularly low-grade gliomas. Small numbers underpinned the group comparisons: 8 or 9 glioblastoma patients, three low-grade glioma patients and three non-neoplastic patients. Very few CDR3 sequences were found to be shared between tissue and blood, and this scarcity was attributed to high CDR3 diversity and limited sampling.

The iRepertoire nested amplicon-rescue multiplex PCR (arm-PCR) platform was used to amplify TCR alpha and beta CDR3 regions from RNA. One-step reverse transcription and amplification used roughly 95-450 ng of tissue mRNA or PBMC total RNA as input. After bead purification, a secondary multiplex PCR added Illumina adapters, and libraries were gel-purified between 200 and 400 bp. Demultiplexing relied on internal 6-nucleotide barcodes carried by the libraries. Libraries were sequenced on an Illumina MiSeq with 2x220 or 2x250 nucleotide paired-end reads. The paper's data handling went like this. Paired reads were merged with FLASH 1.2.11 and aligned to the GRCh37 human genome with BWA-MEM before extracting TRA and TRB reads. An IMGT-derived reference of cassette sequences and CDR3 motifs, with pseudogenes included, was used for V and J assignment. Reads were translated in three frames, and productive CDR3s were defined by a C…FGXG motif without stop codons. Clonotypes were defined as unique combinations of V-J cassette pair and CDR3 amino acid sequence. Reads were filtered by Hamming distance, thresholded by each sample's sequence error rate in mapped regions. The public reads were run again by TCRdb, first through fastp at Q25 and then through MiXCR, and only productive beta chains were kept. Identical CDR3 proteins give one entry, which carries the most common genes and DNA. TCRdb's processing, not the authors', yielded these V and J calls. Present in this sample are a few hundred thousand distinct CDR3 sequences, about two fifths of which were seen just once. The ten largest clones capture more than 10% of the sample.

Immediately after resection, surgical brain or tumor specimens were cryofrozen in liquid nitrogen, and peripheral blood cells were collected at the same time. The material sequenced was glioma tissue, nonneoplastic brain tissue, or PBMCs (not recorded which). This receptor was taken from a human donor with low-grade glioma or glioblastoma, undergoing nonglioma brain surgery, or in good health (not recorded which).

DNA sequence: TGTGCCAGTAGTCTCGCAGATACGCAGTATATT. The translation is CASSLADTQYI. The rearrangement combines TRBV19 with TRBJ2-3, with no D gene named confidently. V is cut by 5 bases and J by 4 bases, and the space between the germline ends is 4 bases. A total of 11 residues make up the CDR3, ends included. This entry keeps only the CDR3 DNA: 33 bases, framed from base 1. CDR1 LNHDA and CDR2 SQIVND are derived from the germline V gene (reference sequence).